These T cell receptor beta chains were read from a single sample in a study of shared clonotypes between healthy human individuals. The assay was immunoSEQ multiplex PCR, and TCRdb's table has in-frame clones only and misses some. This table holds 1,400,000 or so clones, around 98.5% found once. Sequencing was done on a sample of naive CD4+ T cells sorted from blood. All receptors derive from a man aged 30 to 45 in good health. Each CDR3 is given with its conserved first and last residue. A D gene is named only where the DNA matches it firmly. Only part of the rows carry a size: once, few, many, or a class if the clone is expanded.

j_call,v_call,d_call,cdr3_length,clone_size,cdr3_nt,cdr3_aa
TRBJ2-3,TRBV5-4,TRBD2,17,NA,TGTGCCAGCAGCCTGCTCCTCGGGACTAAGAACACAGATACGCAGTATTTT,CASSLLLGTKNTDTQYF
TRBJ1-2,TRBV9,TRBD1,15,NA,TGTGCCAGCAGCACTCGACAGGGGGCCAACTATGGCTACACCTTC,CASSTRQGANYGYTF
TRBJ2-2,TRBV6-4,TRBD2,16,NA,TGTGCCAGCAGTGCGGTAGCGGGATCGAACACCGGGGAGCTGTTTTTT,CASSAVAGSNTGELFF
TRBJ2-7,TRBV7-2,TRBD2,14,NA,TGTGCCAGCAGCTTTGCCCGGGAGGGGTACGAGCAGTACTTC,CASSFAREGYEQYF
TRBJ1-2,TRBV5-8,TRBD1,14,NA,TGTGCCAGCAGCCAGGGACAGAGACTCTATGGCTACACCTTC,CASSQGQRLYGYTF
TRBJ2-3,TRBV11-3,NA,11,once,TGTGCCAGCAGCTTAGGAAATACGCAGTATTTT,CASSLGNTQYF
TRBJ2-7,TRBV7-2,TRBD1,15,NA,TGTGCCAGCAGCGGAGGGACAGGGGGCATCTACGAGCAGTACTTC,CASSGGTGGIYEQYF
TRBJ2-1,TRBV7-9,TRBD2,18,NA,TGTGCCAGCAGCTTAGTTCTAAGGACTAGGGGAGGCTACAATGAGCAGTTCTTC,CASSLVLRTRGGYNEQFF
TRBJ2-1,TRBV2,NA,14,NA,TGTGCCAGCAGTGGAAGGCGTACACTCAATGAGCAGTTCTTC,CASSGRRTLNEQFF
TRBJ2-3,TRBV12-5,TRBD2,16,NA,TGTGCTAGTGGTGGGGGACTAGCGGGAGCGACAGATACGCAGTATTTT,CASGGGLAGATDTQYF
TRBJ2-3,TRBV5-6,TRBD2,16,NA,TGTGCCAGCAGTGTTGCGGGAGGGAAATTCACAGATACGCAGTATTTT,CASSVAGGKFTDTQYF
TRBJ1-2,TRBV27,TRBD1,15,NA,TGTGCCAGCAGTAGGACAGGGGACTCCGGCTATGGCTACACCTTC,CASSRTGDSGYGYTF
TRBJ2-1,TRBV6-5,NA,14,once,TGTGCCAGCTCCCGCGGGGTTAGCGGCAATGAGCAGTTCTTC,CASSRGVSGNEQFF
TRBJ2-7,TRBV28,NA,14,NA,TGTGCCAGCAGCCTCTTTTGGGGCGTCGGAGAGCAGTACTTC,CASSLFWGVGEQYF
TRBJ2-1,TRBV27,TRBD2,17,NA,TGTGCCAGCAGTGCCCGAGTAGCGGGAGTGACGGCGAGTGAGCAGTTCTTC,CASSARVAGVTASEQFF
TRBJ2-5,TRBV10-3,NA,15,NA,TGTGCCATCAGTGAGCTCCTGGCGAGCCAAGAGACCCAGTACTTC,CAISELLASQETQYF
TRBJ1-1,TRBV25-1,NA,16,NA,TGTGCCAGCAGTGGATCGGGGGCGATAATGAACACTGAAGCTTTCTTT,CASSGSGAIMNTEAFF
TRBJ1-1,TRBV4-3,NA,15,NA,TGCGCCAGCAGCCAAGAGGGACGGATGAACACTGAAGCTTTCTTT,CASSQEGRMNTEAFF
TRBJ2-3,TRBV5-5,TRBD2,18,NA,TGTGCCAGCAGCTTGGGGCTAGCGGGAGAGGTTGGCACAGATACGCAGTATTTT,CASSLGLAGEVGTDTQYF
TRBJ2-7,TRBV11-3,NA,13,NA,TGTGCCAGCAGCTTTGGTGAGACCTACGAGCAGTACTTC,CASSFGETYEQYF
TRBJ2-4,TRBV18,TRBD1,16,NA,TGTGCCAGCTCACCGCCGGGACAGCTAGCCAAAAACATTCAGTACTTC,CASSPPGQLAKNIQYF
TRBJ2-7,TRBV7-9,TRBD2,15,NA,TGTGCCAGCAGCTTAGGGGGGAGCGGGGCGCGCGAGCAGTACTTC,CASSLGGSGAREQYF
TRBJ2-7,TRBV18,TRBD1,18,NA,TGTGCCAGCTCACCCCTACGCGTGGGACAGGGAGTTCTCTACGAGCAGTACTTC,CASSPLRVGQGVLYEQYF
TRBJ1-4,TRBV21-1,NA,18,NA,TGTGCCAGCAGCAAAGAAACGAGGAGGGACAGCACTAATGAAAAACTGTTTTTT,CASSKETRRDSTNEKLFF
TRBJ1-1,TRBV27,NA,16,NA,TGTGCCAGCAGTTTACGGGCCCGGGCAGGGTACACTGAAGCTTTCTTT,CASSLRARAGYTEAFF
TRBJ2-7,TRBV2,TRBD1,13,NA,TGTGCCACCCAACTGGGACAGATGGGGGAGCAGTACTTC,CATQLGQMGEQYF
TRBJ2-3,TRBV6-1,NA,13,once,TGTGCCAGCACGGTTAAGTACACAGATACGCAGTATTTT,CASTVKYTDTQYF
TRBJ2-1,TRBV28,NA,14,NA,TGTGCCAGCAGCGAATCGACCGGGACCGGTCGTCTGTTCTTC,CASSESTGTGRLFF
TRBJ2-1,TRBV18,TRBD1,17,NA,TGTGCCAGCTCACCACCGGGGGCAGGGGGCCTTGACAATGAGCAGTTCTTC,CASSPPGAGGLDNEQFF
TRBJ2-1,TRBV27,NA,11,NA,TGTGCCAGCAGCAGCGGCAATGAGCAGTTCTTC,CASSSGNEQFF
TRBJ2-7,TRBV11-3,NA,17,NA,TGTGCCAGCAGCTACCGGGATGCAGGGCTTTACCTCTACGAGCAGTACTTC,CASSYRDAGLYLYEQYF
TRBJ2-1,TRBV5-1,NA,14,NA,TGCGCCAGCGAAGGGGGAAACTCCTACAATGAGCAGTTCTTC,CASEGGNSYNEQFF
TRBJ2-1,TRBV28,NA,11,NA,TGTGCCAGCAGCCGGTACAATGAGCAGTTCTTC,CASSRYNEQFF
TRBJ1-4,TRBV7-9,NA,14,NA,TGTGCCAGCAGCTCCCGAGGGAGTAATGAAAAACTGTTTTTT,CASSSRGSNEKLFF
TRBJ2-1,TRBV14,TRBD1,15,NA,TGTGCCAGCAGCCATCGACAGGGTGCCTACAATGAGCAGTTCTTC,CASSHRQGAYNEQFF
TRBJ2-1,TRBV7-7,NA,13,NA,TGTGCCAGCAGCTTAGCGGGGAGGGGGCTACAGTTCTTC,CASSLAGRGLQFF
TRBJ2-1,TRBV5-1,TRBD1,12,NA,TGCGCCAGCACGGAACAGGGGAATGAGCAGTTCTTC,CASTEQGNEQFF